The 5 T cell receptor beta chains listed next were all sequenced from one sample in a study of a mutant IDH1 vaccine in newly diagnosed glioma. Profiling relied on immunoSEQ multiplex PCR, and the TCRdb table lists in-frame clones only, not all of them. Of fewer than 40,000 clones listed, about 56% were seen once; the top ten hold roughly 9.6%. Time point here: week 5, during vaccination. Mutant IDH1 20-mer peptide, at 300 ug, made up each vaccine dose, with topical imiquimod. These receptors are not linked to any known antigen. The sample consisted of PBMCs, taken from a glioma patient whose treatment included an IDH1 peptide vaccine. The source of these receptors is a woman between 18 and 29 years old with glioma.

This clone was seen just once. The chain's CDR3 is CASSSYPTGGRRTDTQYF. The CDR3 DNA reads TGCGCCAGCAGCTCGTATCCGACAGGGGGCAGGCGCACAGATACGCAGTATTTT. This sequence joins TRBV5-1 and TRBJ2-3, with TRBD1 identical over 10 bases. CDR3 length: 18 amino acids. Germline V lookup: CDR1 SGHRS, CDR2 YFSETQ. V shed 3 bases, J shed 1 base, and the junction held 11 bases outside the gene matches.

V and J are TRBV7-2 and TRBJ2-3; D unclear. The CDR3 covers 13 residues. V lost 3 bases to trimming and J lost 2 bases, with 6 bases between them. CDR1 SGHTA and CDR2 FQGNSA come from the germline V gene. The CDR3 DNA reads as TGTGCCAGCAGCTTTACAGCCACAGATACGCAGTATTTT. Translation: CASSFTATDTQYF. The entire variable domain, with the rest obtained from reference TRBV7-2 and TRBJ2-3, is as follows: GAGVSQSPSNKVTEKGKDVELRCDPISGHTALYWYRQSLGQGLEFLIYFQGNSAPDKSGLPSDRFSAERTGGSVSTLTIQRTQQEDSAVYLCASSFTATDTQYFGPGTRLTVL.

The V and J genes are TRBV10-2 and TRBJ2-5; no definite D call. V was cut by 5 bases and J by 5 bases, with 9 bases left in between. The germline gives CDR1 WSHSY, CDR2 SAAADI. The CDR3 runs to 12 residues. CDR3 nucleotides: TGCGCCAGCAGTTTTGCCGGGGAGACCCAGTACTTC. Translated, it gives CASSFAGETQYF.

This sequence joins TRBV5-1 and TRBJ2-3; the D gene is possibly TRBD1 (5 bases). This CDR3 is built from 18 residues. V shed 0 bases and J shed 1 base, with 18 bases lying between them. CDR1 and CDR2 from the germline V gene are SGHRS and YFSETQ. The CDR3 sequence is CASSLAGRVGGGTDTQYF. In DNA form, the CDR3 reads TGCGCCAGCAGCTTGGCAGGCAGGGTGGGTGGCGGCACAGATACGCAGTATTTT.

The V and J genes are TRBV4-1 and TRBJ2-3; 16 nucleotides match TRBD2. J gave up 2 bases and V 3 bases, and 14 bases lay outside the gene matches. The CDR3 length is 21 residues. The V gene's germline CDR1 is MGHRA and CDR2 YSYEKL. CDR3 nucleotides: TGCGCCAGCAGCCACAAACCGGGACTAGCGGGAGGGAACGCGCACACAGATACGCAGTATTTT. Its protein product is CASSHKPGLAGGNAHTDTQYF.